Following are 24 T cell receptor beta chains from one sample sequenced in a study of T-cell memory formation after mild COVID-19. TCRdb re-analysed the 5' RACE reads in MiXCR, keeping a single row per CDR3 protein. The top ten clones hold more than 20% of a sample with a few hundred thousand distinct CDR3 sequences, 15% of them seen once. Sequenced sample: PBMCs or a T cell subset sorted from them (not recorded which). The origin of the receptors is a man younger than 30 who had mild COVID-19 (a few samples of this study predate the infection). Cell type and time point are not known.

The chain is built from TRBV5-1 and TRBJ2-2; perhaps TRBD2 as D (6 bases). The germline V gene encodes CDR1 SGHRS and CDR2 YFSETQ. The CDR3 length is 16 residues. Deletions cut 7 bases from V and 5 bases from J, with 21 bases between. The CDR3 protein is CASGPTGLRTTGELFF. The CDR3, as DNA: TGCGCCAGCGGACCCACGGGACTCAGAACAACCGGGGAGCTGTTTTTT. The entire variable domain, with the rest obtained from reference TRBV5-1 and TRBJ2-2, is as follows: KAGVTQTPRYLIKTRGQQVTLSCSPISGHRSVSWYQQTPGQGLQFLFEYFSETQRNKGNFPGRFSGRQFSNSRSEMNVSTLELGDSALYLCASGPTGLRTTGELFFGEGSRLTVL.

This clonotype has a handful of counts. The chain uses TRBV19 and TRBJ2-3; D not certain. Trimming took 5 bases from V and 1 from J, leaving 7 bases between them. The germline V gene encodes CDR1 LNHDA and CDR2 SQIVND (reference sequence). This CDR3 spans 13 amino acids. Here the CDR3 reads CASSVPRTDTQYF. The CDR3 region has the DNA TGTGCCAGTAGTGTGCCTCGCACAGATACGCAGTATTTT.

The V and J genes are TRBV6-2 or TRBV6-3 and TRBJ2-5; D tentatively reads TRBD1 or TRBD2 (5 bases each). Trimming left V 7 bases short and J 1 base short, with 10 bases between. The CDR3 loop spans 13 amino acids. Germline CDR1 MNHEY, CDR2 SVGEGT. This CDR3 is CASIPGLQETQYF. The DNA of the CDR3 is TGTGCCAGCATTCCGGGGCTCCAAGAGACCCAGTACTTC.

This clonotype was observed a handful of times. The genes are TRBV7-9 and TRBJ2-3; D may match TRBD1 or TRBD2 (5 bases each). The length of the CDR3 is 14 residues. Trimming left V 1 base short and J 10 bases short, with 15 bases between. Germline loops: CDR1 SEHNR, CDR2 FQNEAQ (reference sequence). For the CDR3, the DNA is TGTGCCAGCAGCTTAGAGTCTCGGGGCGGTGCGCAGTATTTT. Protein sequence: CASSLESRGGAQYF.

The CDR3 coding sequence is TGTGCCAGCAGCTCAAGCGGGGGCCGTCACGAGCAGTACTTC. Its protein is CASSSSGGRHEQYF. The chain links TRBV7-9 to TRBJ2-7; TRBD2 matches at 8 bases. J gave up 5 bases and V 4 bases, and 7 bases lay outside the gene matches. CDR1 SEHNR and CDR2 FQNEAQ come from the germline V gene (reference sequence). CDR3 length: 14 residues.

CDR3 DNA sequence: TGTGCCAGCAGTTACTCGGTCCAGGGCGAAGCTTTCTTT. It encodes CASSYSVQGEAFF. V gene TRBV6-5 combines with J gene TRBJ1-1, with TRBD1 as a possible D gene (5 bases). Trimming cost V 0 bases and J 8 bases, with 10 bases left between them. This CDR3 spans 13 amino acids. In germline, CDR1 is MNHEY, CDR2 SVGAGI.

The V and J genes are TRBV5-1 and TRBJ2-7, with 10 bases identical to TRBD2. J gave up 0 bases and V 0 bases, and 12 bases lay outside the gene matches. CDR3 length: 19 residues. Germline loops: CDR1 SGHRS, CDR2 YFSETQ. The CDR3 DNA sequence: TGCGCCAGCAGCTTGGCATGGCTAGCGGGGGCTCCCAGCTCCTACGAGCAGTACTTC. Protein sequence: CASSLAWLAGAPSSYEQYF.

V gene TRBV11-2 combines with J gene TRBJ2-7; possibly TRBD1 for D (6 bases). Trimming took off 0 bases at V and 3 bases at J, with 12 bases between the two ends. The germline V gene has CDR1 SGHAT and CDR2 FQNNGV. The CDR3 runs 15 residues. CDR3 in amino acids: CASSLEGTQHYEQYV. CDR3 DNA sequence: TGTGCCAGCAGCTTAGAGGGGACACAACACTACGAGCAGTACGTC.

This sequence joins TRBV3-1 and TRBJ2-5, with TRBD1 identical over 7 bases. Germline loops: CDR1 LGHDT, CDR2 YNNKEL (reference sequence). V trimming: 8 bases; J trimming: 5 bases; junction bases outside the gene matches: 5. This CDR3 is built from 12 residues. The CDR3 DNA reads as TGTGCCAGCCTAACCAGGGGGGAGACCCAGTACTTC. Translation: CASLTRGETQYF.

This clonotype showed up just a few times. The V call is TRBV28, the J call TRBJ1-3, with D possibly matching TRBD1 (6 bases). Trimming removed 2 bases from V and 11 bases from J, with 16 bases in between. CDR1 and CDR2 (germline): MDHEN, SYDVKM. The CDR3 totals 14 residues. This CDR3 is CASSLEYREGAIYF. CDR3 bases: TGTGCCAGCAGTTTAGAGTACAGGGAAGGAGCCATATATTTT. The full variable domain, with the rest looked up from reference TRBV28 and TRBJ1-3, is DVKVTQSSRYLVKRTGEKVFLECVQDMDHENMFWYRQDPGLGLRLIYFSYDVKMKEKGDIPEGYSVSREKKERFSLILESASTNQTSMYLCASSLEYREGAIYFGEGSWLTVV.

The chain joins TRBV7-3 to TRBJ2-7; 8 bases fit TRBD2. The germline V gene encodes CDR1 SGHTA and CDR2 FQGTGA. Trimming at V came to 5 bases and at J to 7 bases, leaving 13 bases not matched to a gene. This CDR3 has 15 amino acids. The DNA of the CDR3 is TGTGCCAGCAGCCCCATCGGGGCACCGGGAGGGGAGCAGTACTTC. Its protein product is CASSPIGAPGGEQYF.

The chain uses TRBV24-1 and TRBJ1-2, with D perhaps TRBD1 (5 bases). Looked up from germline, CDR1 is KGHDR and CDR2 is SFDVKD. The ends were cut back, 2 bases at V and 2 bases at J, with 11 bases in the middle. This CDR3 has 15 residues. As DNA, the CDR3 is TGTGCCACCAGTGATTCCGGGACGGCCAACTATGGCTACACCTTC. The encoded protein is CATSDSGTANYGYTF.

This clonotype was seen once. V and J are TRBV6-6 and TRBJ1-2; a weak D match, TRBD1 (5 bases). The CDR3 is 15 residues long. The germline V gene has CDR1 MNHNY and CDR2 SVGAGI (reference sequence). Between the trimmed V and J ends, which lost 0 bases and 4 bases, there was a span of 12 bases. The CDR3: CASSYSKAGPYGYTF. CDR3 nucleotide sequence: TGTGCCAGCAGTTACTCGAAGGCAGGGCCCTATGGCTACACCTTC.

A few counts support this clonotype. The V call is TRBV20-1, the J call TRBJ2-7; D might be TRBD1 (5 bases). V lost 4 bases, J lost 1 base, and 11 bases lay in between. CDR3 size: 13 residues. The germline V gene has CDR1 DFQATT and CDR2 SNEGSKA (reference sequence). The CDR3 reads CSATRGISYEQYV. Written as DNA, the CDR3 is TGCAGTGCTACTAGGGGCATTTCCTACGAGCAGTACGTC.

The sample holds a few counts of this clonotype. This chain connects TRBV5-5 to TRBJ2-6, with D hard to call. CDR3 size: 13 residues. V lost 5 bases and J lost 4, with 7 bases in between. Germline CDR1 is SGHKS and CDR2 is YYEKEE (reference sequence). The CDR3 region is CASRLTGANVLTF. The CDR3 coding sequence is TGTGCCAGCAGGTTAACGGGGGCCAACGTCCTGACTTTC.

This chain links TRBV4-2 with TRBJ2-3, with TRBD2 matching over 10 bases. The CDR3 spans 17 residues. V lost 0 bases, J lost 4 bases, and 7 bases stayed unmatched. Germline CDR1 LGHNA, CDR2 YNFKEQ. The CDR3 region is CASSQEDSGGSADTQYF. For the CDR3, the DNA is TGTGCCAGCAGCCAAGAAGATAGCGGGGGGTCCGCAGATACGCAGTATTTT.

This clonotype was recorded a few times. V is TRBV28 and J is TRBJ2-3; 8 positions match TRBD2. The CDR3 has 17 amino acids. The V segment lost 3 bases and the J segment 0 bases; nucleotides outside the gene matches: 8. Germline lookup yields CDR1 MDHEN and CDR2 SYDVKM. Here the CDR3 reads CASSFVRGGLSTDTQYF. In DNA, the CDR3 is TGTGCCAGCAGTTTCGTTCGGGGGGGCCTCAGCACAGATACGCAGTATTTT.

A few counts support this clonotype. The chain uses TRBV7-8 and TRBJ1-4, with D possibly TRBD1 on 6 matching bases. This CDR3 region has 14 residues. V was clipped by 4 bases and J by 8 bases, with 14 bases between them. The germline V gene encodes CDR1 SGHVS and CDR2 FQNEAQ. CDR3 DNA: TGTGCCAGCAGCTACCAGGGGACGGTAGAAAAACTGTTTTTT. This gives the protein CASSYQGTVEKLFF.

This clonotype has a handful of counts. CDR3 in amino acids: CAISGINRGRNYGYTF. The CDR3 DNA reads TGTGCCATCAGTGGGATAAACAGGGGGCGCAACTATGGCTACACCTTC. The chain uses TRBV10-3 and TRBJ1-2; 9 bases are a match to TRBD1. Trimming took 4 bases from V and 2 from J; bases not matched to a gene: 8. The CDR3 has 16 residues. The germline CDR1 and CDR2 sequences are ENHRY and SYGVKD.

The CDR3 here is CASSLGGQSSYEQYF. Here the CDR3 DNA reads TGTGCCAGCAGTTTAGGGGGGCAGAGCTCCTACGAGCAGTACTTC. The chain links TRBV12-3 or TRBV12-4 to TRBJ2-7, with TRBD1 as a possible D gene (6 bases). V dropped 1 base and J dropped 0 bases, with 10 bases sitting between them. There are 15 residues in the CDR3.

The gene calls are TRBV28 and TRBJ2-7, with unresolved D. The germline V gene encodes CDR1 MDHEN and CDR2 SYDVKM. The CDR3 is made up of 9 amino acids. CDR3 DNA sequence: TGTGTAGTGGGTGGGGAGCAGTACGTC. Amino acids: CVVGGEQYV.

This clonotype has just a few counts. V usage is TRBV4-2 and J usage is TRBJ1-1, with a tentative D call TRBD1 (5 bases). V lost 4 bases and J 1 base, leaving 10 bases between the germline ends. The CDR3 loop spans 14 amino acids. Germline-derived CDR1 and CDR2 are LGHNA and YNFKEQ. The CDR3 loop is CASSRPGGNTEAFF. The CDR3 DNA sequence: TGTGCCAGCAGCCGACCCGGGGGGAACACTGAAGCTTTCTTT.

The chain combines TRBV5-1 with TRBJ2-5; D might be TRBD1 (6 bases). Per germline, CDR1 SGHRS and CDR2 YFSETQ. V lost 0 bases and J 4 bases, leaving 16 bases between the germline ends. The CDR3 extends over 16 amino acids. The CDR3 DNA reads TGCGCCAGCAGCTTGGGACCAGGGGAAGGGGGAGAGACCCAGTACTTC. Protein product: CASSLGPGEGGETQYF.

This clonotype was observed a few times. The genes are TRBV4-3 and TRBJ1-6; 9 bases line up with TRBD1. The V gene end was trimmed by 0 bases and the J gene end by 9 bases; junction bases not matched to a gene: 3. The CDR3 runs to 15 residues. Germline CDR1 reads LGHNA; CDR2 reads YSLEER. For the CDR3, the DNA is TGCGCCAGCAGCCAAGATACAGGGGGCGGTTCACCCCTCCACTTT. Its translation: CASSQDTGGGSPLHF.